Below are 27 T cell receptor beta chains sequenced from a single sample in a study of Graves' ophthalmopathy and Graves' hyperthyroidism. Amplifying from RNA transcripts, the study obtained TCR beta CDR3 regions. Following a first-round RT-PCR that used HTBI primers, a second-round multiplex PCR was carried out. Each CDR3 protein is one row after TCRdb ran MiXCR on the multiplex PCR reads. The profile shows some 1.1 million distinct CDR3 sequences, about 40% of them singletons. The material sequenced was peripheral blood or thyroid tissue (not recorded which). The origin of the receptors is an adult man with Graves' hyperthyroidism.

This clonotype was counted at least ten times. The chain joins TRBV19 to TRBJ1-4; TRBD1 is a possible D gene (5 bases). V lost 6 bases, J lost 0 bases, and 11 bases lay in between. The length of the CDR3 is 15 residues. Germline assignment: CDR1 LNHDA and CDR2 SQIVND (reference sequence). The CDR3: CASSWDVATNEKLFF. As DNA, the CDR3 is TGTGCCAGTAGCTGGGACGTAGCAACTAATGAAAAACTGTTTTTT.

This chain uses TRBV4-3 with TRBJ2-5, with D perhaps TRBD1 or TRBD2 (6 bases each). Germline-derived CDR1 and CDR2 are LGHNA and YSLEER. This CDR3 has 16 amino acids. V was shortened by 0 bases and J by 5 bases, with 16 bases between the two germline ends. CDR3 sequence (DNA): TGCGCCAGCAGCCAAGATAACAGGGAGGAGAGGGAGACCCAGTACTTC. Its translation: CASSQDNREERETQYF.

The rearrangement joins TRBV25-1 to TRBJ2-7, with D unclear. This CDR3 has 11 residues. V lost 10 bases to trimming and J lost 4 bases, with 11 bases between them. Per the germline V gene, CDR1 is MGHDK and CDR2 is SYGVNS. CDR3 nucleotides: TGTGCCAACCCTTTTTGGTACGAGCAGTACTTC. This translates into CANPFWYEQYF.

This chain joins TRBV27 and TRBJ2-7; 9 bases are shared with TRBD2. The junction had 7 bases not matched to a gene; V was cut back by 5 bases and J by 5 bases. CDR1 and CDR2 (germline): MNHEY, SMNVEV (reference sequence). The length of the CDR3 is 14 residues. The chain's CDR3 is CASSPSWTSDEQYF. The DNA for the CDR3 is TGTGCCAGCAGTCCCTCTTGGACTAGCGACGAGCAGTACTTC.

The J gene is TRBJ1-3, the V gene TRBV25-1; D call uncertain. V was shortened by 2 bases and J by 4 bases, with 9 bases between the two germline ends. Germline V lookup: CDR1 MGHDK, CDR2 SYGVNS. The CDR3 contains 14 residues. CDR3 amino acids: CASSEPTKGNTIYF. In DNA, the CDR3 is TGTGCCAGCAGTGAACCCACCAAGGGAAACACCATATATTTT.

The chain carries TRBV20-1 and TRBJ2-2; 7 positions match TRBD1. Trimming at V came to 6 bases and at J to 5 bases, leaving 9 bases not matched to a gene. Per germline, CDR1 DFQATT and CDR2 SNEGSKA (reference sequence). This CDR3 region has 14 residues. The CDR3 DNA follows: TGCAGTGCGAAAGACAGGGCAAATACCGGGGAGCTGTTTTTT. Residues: CSAKDRANTGELFF.

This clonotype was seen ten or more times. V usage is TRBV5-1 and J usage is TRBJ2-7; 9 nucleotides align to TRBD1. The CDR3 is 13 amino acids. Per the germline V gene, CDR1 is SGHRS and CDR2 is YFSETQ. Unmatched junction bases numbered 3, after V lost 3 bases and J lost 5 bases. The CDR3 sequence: CASSWTGDNEQYF. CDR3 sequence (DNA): TGCGCCAGCAGCTGGACAGGGGACAACGAGCAGTACTTC. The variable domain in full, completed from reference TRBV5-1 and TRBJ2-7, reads KAGVTQTPRYLIKTRGQQVTLSCSPISGHRSVSWYQQTPGQGLQFLFEYFSETQRNKGNFPGRFSGRQFSNSRSEMNVSTLELGDSALYLCASSWTGDNEQYFGPGTRLTVT.

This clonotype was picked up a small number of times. CDR3 sequence: CASSQEGVGNTIYF. The CDR3 nucleotides read TGCGCCAGCAGCCAAGAGGGGGTTGGAAACACCATATATTTT. The V and J genes are TRBV4-1 and TRBJ1-3, with a tentative D call TRBD1 (5 bases). The ends were cut back, 0 bases at V and 3 bases at J, with 6 bases in the middle. CDR1 is MGHRA, CDR2 YSYEKL, per germline. CDR3 length: 14 residues.

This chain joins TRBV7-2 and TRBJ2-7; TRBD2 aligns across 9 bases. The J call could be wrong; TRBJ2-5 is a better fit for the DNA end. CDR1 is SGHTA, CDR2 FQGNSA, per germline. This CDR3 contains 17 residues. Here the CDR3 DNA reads TGTGCCAGCAGCTTAGGAGGCGGGAGGGCCTCCTACGAGACCCAGTACTTC. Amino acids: CASSLGGGRASYETQYF.

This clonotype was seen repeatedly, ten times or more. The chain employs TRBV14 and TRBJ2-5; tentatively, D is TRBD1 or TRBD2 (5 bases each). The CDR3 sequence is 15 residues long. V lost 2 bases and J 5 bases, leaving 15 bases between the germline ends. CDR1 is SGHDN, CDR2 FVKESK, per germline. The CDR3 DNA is TGTGCCAGCAGCCAATCTTCCGGGACCTTGGAGACCCAGTACTTC. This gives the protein CASSQSSGTLETQYF.

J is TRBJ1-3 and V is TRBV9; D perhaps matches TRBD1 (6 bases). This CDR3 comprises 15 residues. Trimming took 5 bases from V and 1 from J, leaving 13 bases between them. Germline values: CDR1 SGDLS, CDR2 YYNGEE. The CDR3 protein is CASSIDRFSGNTIYF. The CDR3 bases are TGTGCCAGCAGTATTGACAGGTTTTCTGGAAACACCATATATTTT.

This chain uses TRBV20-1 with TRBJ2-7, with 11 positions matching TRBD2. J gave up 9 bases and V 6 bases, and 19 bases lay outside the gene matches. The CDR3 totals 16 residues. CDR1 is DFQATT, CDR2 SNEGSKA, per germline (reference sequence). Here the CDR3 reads CSAHGRLAGGADTQYF. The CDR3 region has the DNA TGCAGTGCCCACGGGCGGCTAGCGGGAGGTGCAGATACGCAGTACTTC.

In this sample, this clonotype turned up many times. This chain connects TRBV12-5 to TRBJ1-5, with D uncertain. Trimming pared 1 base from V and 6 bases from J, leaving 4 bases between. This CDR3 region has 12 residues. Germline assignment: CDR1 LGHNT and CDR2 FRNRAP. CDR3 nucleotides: TGTGCTAGTGGTTTGGACAGTCAGCCCCAGCATTTT. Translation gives CASGLDSQPQHF.

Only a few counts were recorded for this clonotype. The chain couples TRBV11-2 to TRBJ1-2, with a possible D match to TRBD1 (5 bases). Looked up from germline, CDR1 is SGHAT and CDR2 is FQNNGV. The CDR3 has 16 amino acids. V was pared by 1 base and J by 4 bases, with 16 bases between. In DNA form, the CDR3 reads TGTGCCAGCAGCTTAGGAATTGGGGGGTCCGGCTATGGCTACACCTTC. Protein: CASSLGIGGSGYGYTF.

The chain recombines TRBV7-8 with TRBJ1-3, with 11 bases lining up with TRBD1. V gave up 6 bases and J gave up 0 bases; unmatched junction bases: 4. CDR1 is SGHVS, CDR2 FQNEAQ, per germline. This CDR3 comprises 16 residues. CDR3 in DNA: TGTGCCAGCAGGTCTGGGACAGGGGGCTCTGGAAACACCATATATTTT. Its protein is CASRSGTGGSGNTIYF.

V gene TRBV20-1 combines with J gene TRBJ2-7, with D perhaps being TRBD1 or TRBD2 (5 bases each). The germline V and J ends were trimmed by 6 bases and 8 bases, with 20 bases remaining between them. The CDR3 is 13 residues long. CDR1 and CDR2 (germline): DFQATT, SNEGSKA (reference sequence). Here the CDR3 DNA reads TGCAGTGCCAGCAGCTCGGGGACCAGCAAGCAGTACTTC. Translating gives CSASSSGTSKQYF.

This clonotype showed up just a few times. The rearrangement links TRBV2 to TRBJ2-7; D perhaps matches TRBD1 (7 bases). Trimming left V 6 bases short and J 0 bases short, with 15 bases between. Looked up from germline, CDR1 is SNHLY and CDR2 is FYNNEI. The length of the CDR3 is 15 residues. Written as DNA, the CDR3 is TGTGCCAGCAGGGGACTCAGGGGGTTCTCCTACGAGCAGTACTTC. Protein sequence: CASRGLRGFSYEQYF.

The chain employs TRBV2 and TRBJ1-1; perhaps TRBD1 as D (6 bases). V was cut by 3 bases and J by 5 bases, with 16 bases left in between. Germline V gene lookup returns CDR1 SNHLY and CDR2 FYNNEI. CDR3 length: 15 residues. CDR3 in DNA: TGTGCCAGCAGTGACAGGGGAGGGGGGAGGACTGAAGCTTTCTTT. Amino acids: CASSDRGGGRTEAFF.

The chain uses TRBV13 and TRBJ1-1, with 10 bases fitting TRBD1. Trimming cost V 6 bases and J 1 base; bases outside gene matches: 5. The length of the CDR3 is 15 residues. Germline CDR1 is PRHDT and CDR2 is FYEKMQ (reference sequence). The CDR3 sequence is CASRRTGGRNTEAFF. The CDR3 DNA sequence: TGTGCCAGCAGGAGGACAGGGGGTAGGAACACTGAAGCTTTCTTT. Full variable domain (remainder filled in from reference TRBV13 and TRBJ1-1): AAGVIQSPRHLIKEKRETATLKCYPIPRHDTVYWYQQGPGQDPQFLISFYEKMQSDKGSIPDRFSAQQFSDYHSELNMSSLELGDSALYFCASRRTGGRNTEAFFGQGTRLTVV.

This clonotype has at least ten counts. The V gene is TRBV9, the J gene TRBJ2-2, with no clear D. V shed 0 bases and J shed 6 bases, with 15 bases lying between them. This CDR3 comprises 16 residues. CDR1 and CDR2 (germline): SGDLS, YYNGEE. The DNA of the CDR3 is TGTGCCAGCAGCGTAGAGCCCCGTTTGGGCGCCGGGGAGCTGTTTTTT. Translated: CASSVEPRLGAGELFF.

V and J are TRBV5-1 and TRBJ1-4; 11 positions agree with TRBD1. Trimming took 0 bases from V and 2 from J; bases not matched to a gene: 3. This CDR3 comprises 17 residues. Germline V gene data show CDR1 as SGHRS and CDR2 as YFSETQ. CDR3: CASSLVGTGGTNEKLFF. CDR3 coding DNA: TGCGCCAGCAGCTTGGTTGGGACAGGGGGTACTAATGAAAAACTGTTTTTT.

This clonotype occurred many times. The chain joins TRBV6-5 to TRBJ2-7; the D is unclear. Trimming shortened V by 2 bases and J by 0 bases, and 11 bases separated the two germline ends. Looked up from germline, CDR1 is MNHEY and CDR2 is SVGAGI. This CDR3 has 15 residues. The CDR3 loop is CASSYRDPISYEQYF. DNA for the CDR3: TGTGCCAGCAGTTACAGGGATCCTATCTCCTACGAGCAGTACTTC.

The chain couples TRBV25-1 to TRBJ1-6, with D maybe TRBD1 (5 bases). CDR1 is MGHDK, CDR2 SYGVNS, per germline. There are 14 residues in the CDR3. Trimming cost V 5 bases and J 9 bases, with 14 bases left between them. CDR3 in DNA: TGTGCCAGCAGTTCCCAGGGAGAGCGTTCACCCCTCCACTTT. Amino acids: CASSSQGERSPLHF.

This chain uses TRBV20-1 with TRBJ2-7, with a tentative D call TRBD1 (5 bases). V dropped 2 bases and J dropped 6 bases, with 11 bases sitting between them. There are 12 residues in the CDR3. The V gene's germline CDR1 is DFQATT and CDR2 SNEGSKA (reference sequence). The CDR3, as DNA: TGCAGTGCTAGACCGACAGCTTCCGAGCAGTACTTC. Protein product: CSARPTASEQYF.

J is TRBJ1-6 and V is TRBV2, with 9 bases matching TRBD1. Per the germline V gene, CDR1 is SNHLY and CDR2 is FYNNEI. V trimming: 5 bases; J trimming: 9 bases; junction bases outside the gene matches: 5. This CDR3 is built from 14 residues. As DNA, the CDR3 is TGTGCCAGCAGTTACAGGGACAGGGTTTCACCCCTCCACTTT. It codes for CASSYRDRVSPLHF.

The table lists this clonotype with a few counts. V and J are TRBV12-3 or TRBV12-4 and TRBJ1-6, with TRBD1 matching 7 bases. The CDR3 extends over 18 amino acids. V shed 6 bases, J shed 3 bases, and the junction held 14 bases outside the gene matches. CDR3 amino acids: CASSQDWTGENYNSPLHF. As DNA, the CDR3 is TGTGCCAGCAGCCAAGACTGGACAGGAGAGAACTATAATTCACCCCTCCACTTT.

DNA for the CDR3: TGTGCCAGCAGTCGACCGGACAGGGGGGTAGATCAGCCCCAGCATTTT. This translates into CASSRPDRGVDQPQHF. The V and J genes are TRBV6-2 or TRBV6-3 and TRBJ1-5; TRBD1 matches at 10 bases. J gave up 5 bases and V 5 bases, and 9 bases lay outside the gene matches. The CDR3 loop spans 16 amino acids. Germline assignment: CDR1 MNHEY and CDR2 SVGEGT.